This TCR beta chain was sequenced for a study of shared clonotypes between healthy human individuals. This clone was seen only a few times. Generated by immunoSEQ multiplex PCR, the TCRdb table keeps only in-frame clones and is missing some. The sample yields approximately 95,000 clones, about two thirds seen once. With 7 bases clipped from V and 2 bases from J, the junction kept 11 bases outside the gene matches. Germline assignment: CDR1 SNHLY and CDR2 FYNNEI. The CDR3 sequence is 16 residues long. Sequenced material: memory CD8+ T cells sorted from blood. The subset here: CD45RO+ cells pooled with CCR7-negative TemRA cells. The clonotype comes from a man aged 25-40 years in good health. The chain is built from TRBV2 and TRBJ2-3; TRBD2 matches 8 bases. The CDR3 reads CASMAPAGGFTDTQYF. The CDR3 DNA sequence: TGTGCCAGCATGGCACCCGCGGGAGGATTCACAGATACGCAGTATTTT.